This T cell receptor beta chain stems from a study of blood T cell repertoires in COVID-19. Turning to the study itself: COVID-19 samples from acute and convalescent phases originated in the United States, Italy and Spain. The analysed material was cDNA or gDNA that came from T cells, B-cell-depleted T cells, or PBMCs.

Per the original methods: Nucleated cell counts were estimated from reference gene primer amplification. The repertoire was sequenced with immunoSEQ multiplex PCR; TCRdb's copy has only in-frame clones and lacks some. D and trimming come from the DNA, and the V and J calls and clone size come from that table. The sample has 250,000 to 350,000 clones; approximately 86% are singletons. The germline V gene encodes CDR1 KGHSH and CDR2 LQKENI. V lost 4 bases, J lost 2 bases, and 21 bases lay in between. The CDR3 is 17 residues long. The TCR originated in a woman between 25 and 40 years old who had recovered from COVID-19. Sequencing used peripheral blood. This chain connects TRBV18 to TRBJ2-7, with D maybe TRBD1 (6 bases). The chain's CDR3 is CASSRRQVRDITYEQYF. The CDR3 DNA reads TGTGCCAGCTCACGGAGACAGGTCCGAGATATTACCTACGAGCAGTACTTC.